This entry describes one T cell receptor (beta chain). In this sample, this clone turned up a few times. Its antigen remains undetermined. Base quality data are lacking; no much larger clone is found one base away. These data come from a study of cytotoxic CD8 clonotypes in ibrutinib-treated CLL (dated by TCRdb to the early 2020s). Turning to the overall study: The cohort was composed of 10 to 11 relapsed/refractory and approximately 14 treatment-naive patients; IGHV unmutated status was identified in 17 to 18 patients. Responses were partial in roughly 24 patients and complete in 2; after median about 70 months follow-up, some 15 stayed in remission and about twelve progressed. The response samples were drawn at a median of approximately 12 months into treatment, with a range of roughly 6 to 40 months. On average, each sample had approximately 280,000 productive templates and 94,082 productive rearrangements. Longitudinal samples were available for about 30% of the roughly 86 trial participants. Cryopreserved peripheral blood mononuclear cells were collected before treatment, at response, and at either disease progression or sustained remission. All remission and progressive disease samples were collected while patients were still receiving ibrutinib. The investigation overall reported the following: At ibrutinib response clonality went up, during sustained remission it held steady, and at progression it dropped back toward baseline. Sampling times were not matched between patients in sustained remission and patients whose disease was progressing, and lymph node repertoires were not examined. Public clonotypes were found to be uncommon and were observed to contract or remain stable during treatment; the increase in clonality was shown to reflect expansion of private clonotypes at ibrutinib response. At baseline, clonality was higher than in age-matched healthy donors and showed a strong correlation with circulating CD8+ T-cell counts.

On a MiSeq, deep resolution sequencing aimed for a depth between 1 in 1 million and 1 in 200,000 T cells, with each clonotype covered 10x on average. The immunoSEQ hsTCRB Kit was used to generate TCR beta libraries. Under the source paper's analysis protocol: The data were analyzed with ImmunoSEQ Analyzer and ImmunoSEQ Data Assistant, and V, D and J gene assignments followed IMGT definitions. Clonality, which ranges from 0 to 1, was calculated by subtracting the normalized Shannon entropy of productive rearrangement frequencies from one. Public clonotype analysis was restricted to overrepresented clonotypes comprising at least 0.05% of each patient's repertoire. Thirteen age-matched healthy donor repertoires from immuneACCESS served as clonality controls. TCRdb took this table from immuneACCESS and kept in-frame rearrangements with V and J called. Such tables lack part of the clones; where checked against another copy, unresolved V genes explain under half of the gap, and the rest is unexplained. For V, J and clone size, that table is used; D and trimming come from the DNA. The sample contains tens of thousands of clones, approximately 71% of them found a single time. 5.5% to 7% of the sample rests with the top ten.

The time point label for this specimen denotes: progressive disease on ibrutinib. For TCR beta library preparation, roughly 2 micrograms of genomic DNA were extracted from the cryopreserved PBMCs. Longitudinal blood samples from CLL patients on ibrutinib monotherapy were analyzed using high-throughput TCR beta sequencing. Patients were enrolled in a phase 2 open-label single-center ibrutinib monotherapy trial. Including the terminal cysteine and phenylalanine, the CDR3 comprises 14 residues. Just the 42-base CDR3 DNA is kept, in frame starting at base 1. V is cut by 1 base and J by 3 bases, and the space between the germline ends is 8 bases. From a lookup of the germline V gene, CDR1 and CDR2 are SGHVS and FQNEAQ.

The TCR was taken from a human donor with chronic lymphocytic leukemia. The sample was PBMCs, taken at disease progression, from a patient treated with ibrutinib. The sequence is built from TRBV7-8 and TRBJ2-3; TRBD1 is a possible D gene, resting on 6 matching bases. The CDR3 region: CASSLGRGTDTQYF. The DNA sequence is TGTGCCAGCAGCTTAGGCAGGGGAACAGATACGCAGTATTTT.